This T cell receptor (beta chain) derives from a study of cytomegalovirus exposure and HLA in healthy donors. The sample holds a few counts of this clone. The PCR employed 60 Vbeta primers together with 13 Jbeta primers. Here immunoSEQ multiplex PCR was the method, and the copy in TCRdb shows in-frame clones only, minus some. The repertoire has 110,000 or so clones, 82% of them found once; the top ten carry roughly 2.6%. This CDR3 spans 20 amino acids. Germline CDR1 and CDR2: LNHDA and SQIVND (reference sequence). Germline trimming cut 5 bases from V and 4 bases from J; bases unmatched to any gene: 11.

The sequenced sample was PBMCs. The sequence was collected from a woman aged 18 to 35 in good health and CMV-seronegative. The rearrangement joins TRBV19 to TRBJ2-6, with 16 bases aligning to TRBD2. The CDR3 nucleotides read TGTGCCAGTAGTTTCTACCTGGGACTAGCGGGAGGGATGGGGGCCAACGTCCTGACTTTC. Translating it yields CASSFYLGLAGGMGANVLTF.